This TCR beta chain originates from a study of CD8 T cells in ankylosing spondylitis. This CDR3 is built from 15 residues. From germline, CDR1 is MNHEY and CDR2 SVGAGI. This clonotype was detected only a few times. Its antigen is unidentified. Germline and junction disagree at one end, which may indicate a read error. Study-level results: Within matched ankylosing spondylitis synovial fluid, disease-linked clones were reportedly significantly enriched.

TCRdb recomputed calls from the 5' RACE reads with MiXCR, one row per CDR3 protein. The sample lists some 130,000 distinct CDR3 sequences, roughly 9% occurring once. The chain has TRBV6-5 and TRBJ2-3; D perhaps matches TRBD2 (7 bases). The specimen sequenced was blood, either unsorted or a sorted T cell fraction (not recorded which). This TCR derives from a male donor with ankylosing spondylitis or in good health (not recorded which). The CDR3 spells CASSYLGEGGSSQYF. Here the CDR3 DNA reads TGTGCCAGCAGTTACTTGGGGGAGGGGGGATCCTCGCAATATTTT.